This entry features one TCR beta chain sequence. Deletions cut 0 bases from V and 2 bases from J, with 16 bases between. The germline V gene has CDR1 MNHEY and CDR2 SVGEGT. This CDR3 has 17 residues. Clones were read by immunoSEQ multiplex PCR, and TCRdb kept only the in-frame ones, dropping some. The sample has more than 25,000 clones, roughly 90% seen once. The data belong to a study of blood T cell repertoires in COVID-19. About the research overall: PBMCs, B-cell-depleted T cells, or T cells provided the cDNA or gDNA that made up the material.

This TCR derives from a human donor in a cohort sampled during active COVID-19. Sequenced input: peripheral blood. The chain has TRBV6-2 or TRBV6-3 and TRBJ1-1; possibly TRBD1 for D (5 bases). CDR3 DNA: TGTGCCAGCAGTTACTCGGGGCTGGGCAGCAAAAACACTGAAGCTTTCTTT. Translation: CASSYSGLGSKNTEAFF.